This T cell receptor beta chain was identified during a study of early T cells in non-severe SARS-CoV-2 infection. Study context: The chains were unpaired, and the sequenced material was bulk RNA from unsorted whole blood. Study-wide points: Database matching using VDJdb favored anti-spike CD8 responses, with private and CD4 specificities left missing.

The germline CDR1 and CDR2 sequences are WNHNN and SYGVQD (reference sequence). This CDR3 is 12 amino acids long. The germline V and J ends were trimmed by 3 bases and 9 bases, with 6 bases remaining between them. Unique molecular identifiers were added to individual cDNA molecules. One entry per CDR3 protein, called by TCRdb with MiXCR from the 5' RACE reads. In the table there are more than 65,000 distinct CDR3 sequences, about 13% of which are singletons. This clonotype was seen only a few times. Antigen specificity is unknown. The sequencing sample was made of whole blood. The genes are TRBV10-1 and TRBJ1-6, with D unresolved. This TCR came from an adult who was a healthcare worker with PCR-confirmed SARS-CoV-2 infection or an uninfected control (not recorded which). The CDR3: CASSEGSSPLHF. The CDR3 DNA sequence: TGCGCCAGCAGTGAAGGGAGTTCACCCCTCCACTTT.